Presented here are 32 T cell receptor beta chains from one specimen sequenced in a study of somatic mutations in cytotoxic T cells in rheumatoid arthritis. The method was immunoSEQ multiplex PCR; TCRdb's version includes in-frame clones alone and lacks a portion of them. The sample yields over 20,000 clones, roughly 82% seen once. The sequencing input was CD8+ T cells sorted from blood. Every receptor here comes from a man aged 45-65 years in good health.

The chain carries TRBV2 and TRBJ2-7, with a possible D match to TRBD1 (6 bases). The germline V gene encodes CDR1 SNHLY and CDR2 FYNNEI. Trimming pared 7 bases from V and 3 bases from J, leaving 10 bases between. The CDR3 loop spans 12 amino acids. Here the CDR3 reads CASNRVDYEQYF. For the CDR3, the DNA is TGTGCCAGCAACAGGGTCGACTACGAGCAGTACTTC.

The chain couples TRBV9 to TRBJ2-1; 8 nucleotides match TRBD2. CDR1 and CDR2 (germline): SGDLS, YYNGEE. The CDR3 extends over 13 amino acids. After removal of 3 bases from V and 7 bases from J, the junction contained 3 bases not matched to a gene. CDR3 protein: CASSATSGNEQFF. CDR3 coding DNA: TGTGCCAGCAGCGCCACTAGCGGTAATGAGCAGTTCTTC.

The rearrangement joins TRBV25-1 to TRBJ1-1; unclear D gene. The germline V and J ends were trimmed by 4 bases and 5 bases, with 17 bases remaining between them. Germline V gene lookup returns CDR1 MGHDK and CDR2 SYGVNS. The CDR3 loop spans 15 amino acids. CDR3 nucleotides: TGTGCCAGCAGTGGTACGGCAGGTTCACTTACTGAAGCTTTCTTT. It encodes CASSGTAGSLTEAFF.

This clone was recorded only once. The chain links TRBV2 to TRBJ1-2; D is possibly TRBD1 (5 bases). The CDR3 spans 14 residues. Germline values: CDR1 SNHLY, CDR2 FYNNEI. V lost 6 bases and J lost 6, with 17 bases in between. The CDR3 bases are TGTGCCAGCAGGGTAACAGACAGAACTCATGGCTACACCTTC. As protein: CASRVTDRTHGYTF.

This clone has a handful of counts. The chain uses TRBV14 and TRBJ1-4, with 8 bases fitting TRBD1. CDR1 SGHDN and CDR2 FVKESK come from the germline V gene. The trim removed 0 bases at V and 12 bases at J, leaving 9 bases unmatched. The CDR3 covers 15 residues. DNA for the CDR3: TGTGCCAGCAGCCAAGAGGGCAGGGGGCTCAGGGAACTGTTTTTT. Its translation: CASSQEGRGLRELFF.

The V and J genes are TRBV13 and TRBJ2-2; D possibly corresponds to TRBD1 (5 bases). V was pared by 4 bases and J by 7 bases, with 16 bases between. Germline assignment: CDR1 PRHDT and CDR2 FYEKMQ (reference sequence). The CDR3 totals 15 residues. CDR3: CASSSTEARGGELFF. The CDR3 DNA follows: TGTGCCAGCAGCTCCACAGAGGCAAGGGGCGGGGAGCTGTTTTTT.

The V gene is TRBV19, the J gene TRBJ1-1; D is unclear. The germline V and J ends were trimmed by 3 bases and 1 base, with 6 bases remaining between them. The length of the CDR3 is 13 residues. Germline CDR1 is LNHDA and CDR2 is SQIVND (reference sequence). The CDR3 loop reads CASSITRNTEAFF. In DNA form, the CDR3 reads TGTGCCAGTAGTATCACGAGGAACACTGAAGCTTTCTTT.

The chain employs TRBV6-6 and TRBJ1-4; D unresolved. The CDR3 is 12 amino acids. The germline CDR1 and CDR2 sequences are MNHNY and SVGAGI (reference sequence). V was shortened by 8 bases and J by 4 bases, with 8 bases between the two germline ends. The CDR3 region is CASGQNNEKLFF. The DNA for the CDR3 is TGTGCCAGCGGGCAGAATAATGAAAAACTGTTTTTT.

This rearrangement joins TRBV7-6 to TRBJ2-2; no firm D call. Trimming took off 1 base at V and 4 bases at J, with 4 bases between the two ends. There are 13 residues in the CDR3. The germline CDR1 and CDR2 sequences are SGHVS and FNYEAQ. CDR3 amino acids: CASSLESTGELFF. As DNA, the CDR3 is TGTGCCAGCAGCTTAGAATCCACCGGGGAGCTGTTTTTT.

The chain recombines TRBV6-1 with TRBJ2-5; TRBD1 matches 9 bases. V gave up 7 bases and J gave up 2 bases; unmatched junction bases: 8. This CDR3 spans 15 amino acids. CDR1 MNHNS and CDR2 SASEGT come from the germline V gene. The CDR3 bases are TGTGCCAGCACTGAGGACAGGGGAACACAAGAGACCCAGTACTTC. Protein sequence: CASTEDRGTQETQYF.

This rearrangement joins TRBV2 to TRBJ2-5; D not resolved. V lost 7 bases and J lost 4, with 10 bases in between. Germline loops: CDR1 SNHLY, CDR2 FYNNEI. The CDR3 spans 12 residues. CDR3 DNA sequence: TGTGCCAGCATCGGCAGGTTAGAGACCCAGTACTTC. Translating it yields CASIGRLETQYF.

The chain combines TRBV11-2 with TRBJ1-2; D is perhaps TRBD1 (5 bases). CDR1 and CDR2 from the germline V gene are SGHAT and FQNNGV. V lost 5 bases to trimming and J lost 4 bases, with 11 bases between them. The CDR3 has 13 residues. In nucleotides, the CDR3 is TGTGCCAGCAGCCTAAAAGGGACCTATGGCTACACCTTC. This gives the protein CASSLKGTYGYTF.

The chain uses TRBV27 and TRBJ2-1; tentatively, D is TRBD2 (6 bases). Germline CDR1 reads MNHEY; CDR2 reads SMNVEV (reference sequence). The CDR3 is 12 amino acids. Trimming removed 2 bases at V and 7 bases at J, with 6 bases between. The CDR3 here is CASSLAGNEQFF. The CDR3 region has the DNA TGTGCCAGCAGTTTAGCGGGGAATGAGCAGTTCTTC.

The chain couples TRBV27 to TRBJ1-2; D not resolved. The CDR3 runs to 14 residues. V lost 2 bases, J lost 2 bases, and 9 bases lay in between. Germline V gene sequence: CDR1 MNHEY, CDR2 SMNVEV (reference sequence). This CDR3 is CASSLGGGNYGYTF. As DNA, the CDR3 is TGTGCCAGCAGTTTAGGTGGCGGAAACTATGGCTACACCTTC.

The chain has TRBV7-9 and TRBJ2-1; 10 bases map to TRBD1. Germline CDR1 and CDR2: SEHNR and FQNEAQ (reference sequence). V shed 5 bases, J shed 0 bases, and the junction held 7 bases outside the gene matches. This CDR3 spans 17 amino acids. CDR3 sequence: CASSNRGQGSSYNEQFF. In nucleotides, the CDR3 is TGTGCCAGCAGCAATAGGGGACAGGGGAGCTCCTACAATGAGCAGTTCTTC. Full variable domain (outside the CDR3, taken from reference TRBV7-9 and TRBJ2-1): DTGVSQNPRHKITKRGQNVTFRCDPISEHNRLYWYRQTLGQGPEFLTYFQNEAQLEKSRLLSDRFSAERPKGSFSTLEIQRTEQGDSAMYLCASSNRGQGSSYNEQFFGPGTRLTVL.

CDR3 in amino acids: CASSGRLAVLSGANVLTF. CDR3 nucleotides: TGTGCCAGCAGCGGTCGACTAGCGGTACTCTCTGGGGCCAACGTCCTGACTTTC. The chain joins TRBV9 to TRBJ2-6; 9 bases match TRBD2. The CDR3 extends over 18 amino acids. Germline V gene sequence: CDR1 SGDLS, CDR2 YYNGEE. The ends lost 3 bases at V and 0 bases at J; junction bases unmatched: 7.

This clone showed up just a few times. The chain combines TRBV4-1 with TRBJ2-7; D is possibly TRBD2 (5 bases). In germline, CDR1 is MGHRA, CDR2 YSYEKL. The CDR3 is made up of 15 amino acids. The V end lost 1 base, the J end lost 1 base, and 11 bases lay between the germline ends. CDR3 coding DNA: TGCGCCAGCAGCCAAGTGGGCGGGTCGTCCTACGAGCAGTACTTC. Encoded protein: CASSQVGGSSYEQYF.

J is TRBJ2-7 and V is TRBV4-1, with D unresolved. The germline V gene has CDR1 MGHRA and CDR2 YSYEKL. There are 13 residues in the CDR3. V lost 4 bases, J lost 1 base, and 8 bases lay in between. CDR3 in DNA: TGCGCCAGCAGCCCAACATCGTCCTACGAGCAGTACTTC. Translating gives CASSPTSSYEQYF.

The CDR3 loop is CASGTGQGAGQPQHF. In nucleotides, the CDR3 is TGTGCCAGCGGGACGGGACAGGGGGCGGGTCAGCCCCAGCATTTT. V usage is TRBV5-8 and J usage is TRBJ1-5, with 12 nucleotides matching TRBD1. The CDR3 length is 15 residues. Germline CDR1 and CDR2: SGHTS and YDEGEE. The trim removed 7 bases at V and 6 bases at J, leaving 8 bases unmatched.

V is TRBV6-5 and J is TRBJ2-2; D not resolved. V lost 6 bases to trimming and J lost 6 bases, with 5 bases between them. The CDR3 runs to 11 residues. The germline V gene has CDR1 MNHEY and CDR2 SVGAGI. The CDR3 sequence is CASRSSGELFF. The CDR3 region has the DNA TGTGCCAGCAGGTCGTCCGGGGAGCTGTTTTTT.

On this clone: The junction does not match germline at one end; this may be a read error. The chain carries TRBV11-2 and TRBJ1-2; D gene uncertain. The CDR3 has 13 residues. Germline assignment: CDR1 SGHAT and CDR2 FQNNGV. The CDR3 is CASSLNPAYGYTF. The CDR3 nucleotides read TGTGCCAGCAGCTTAAACCCGGCTTATGGGTACACCTTC.

This clone showed up just once. The chain recombines TRBV7-6 with TRBJ2-1; D not certain. Germline V CDR1 and CDR2: SGHVS, FNYEAQ. This CDR3 is built from 14 residues. The V end was cut by 0 bases, the J end by 8 bases, with 11 bases between. The CDR3 nucleotides are TGTGCCAGCAGCTTAGCTATGAGCAGGCATGAGCAGTTCTTC. Translated: CASSLAMSRHEQFF.

This chain links TRBV7-9 with TRBJ2-7, with a tentative D call TRBD1 (6 bases). Germline V CDR1 and CDR2: SEHNR, FQNEAQ (reference sequence). Trimming removed 5 bases from V and 6 bases from J, with 20 bases in between. The CDR3 extends over 15 amino acids. As DNA, the CDR3 is TGTGCCAGCAGCCACAGACAGGTACAAGGTGGCGAGCAGTACTTC. This translates into CASSHRQVQGGEQYF. The full variable domain, with the rest looked up from reference TRBV7-9 and TRBJ2-7, is DTGVSQNPRHKITKRGQNVTFRCDPISEHNRLYWYRQTLGQGPEFLTYFQNEAQLEKSRLLSDRFSAERPKGSFSTLEIQRTEQGDSAMYLCASSHRQVQGGEQYFGPGTRLTVT.

The J gene is TRBJ2-1, the V gene TRBV6-6, with D possibly matching TRBD2 (5 bases). V was clipped by 6 bases and J by 9 bases, with 9 bases between them. CDR1 MNHNY and CDR2 SVGAGI come from the germline V gene (reference sequence). The CDR3 loop spans 11 amino acids. The CDR3, as DNA: TGTGCCAGCAGCATAGCGACTGAGCAGTTCTTC. This gives the protein CASSIATEQFF.

In nucleotides, the CDR3 is TGTGCCAGCAGCATGTTCTCCCGGGACTCTTACGAGCAGTACTTC. Translating gives CASSMFSRDSYEQYF. The chain links TRBV5-6 to TRBJ2-7; the D gene is possibly TRBD2 (6 bases). The CDR3 extends over 15 amino acids. The V end was cut by 4 bases, the J end by 4 bases, with 18 bases between. The germline CDR1 and CDR2 sequences are SGHDT and YYEEEE.

This clone was detected only a few times. The genes are TRBV4-1 and TRBJ1-2, with TRBD1 as a possible D gene (6 bases). Germline values: CDR1 MGHRA, CDR2 YSYEKL. The CDR3 is 17 residues long. Deletions cut 2 bases from V and 4 bases from J, with 20 bases between. The CDR3 is CASSQRVAGAPSYGYTF. DNA of the CDR3: TGCGCCAGCAGCCAACGCGTGGCGGGGGCCCCCTCCTATGGCTACACCTTC.

The chain combines TRBV27 with TRBJ1-1; no clear D gene. This CDR3 comprises 15 residues. Trimming shortened V by 6 bases and J by 1 base, and 15 bases separated the two germline ends. In germline, CDR1 is MNHEY, CDR2 SMNVEV (reference sequence). As DNA, the CDR3 is TGTGCCAGCAGCCTAAGGAACAGCCAGAACACTGAAGCTTTCTTT. Translated: CASSLRNSQNTEAFF.

This rearrangement joins TRBV11-3 to TRBJ2-1, with TRBD2 matching 8 bases. Germline trimming cut 9 bases from V and 8 bases from J; bases unmatched to any gene: 12. This CDR3 has 14 amino acids. Germline V lookup: CDR1 SGHNT, CDR2 YENEEA. The CDR3 protein is CASRLALGAHEQFF. Written as DNA, the CDR3 is TGTGCCAGTCGACTAGCGCTCGGGGCTCATGAGCAGTTCTTC.

In this sample, this clone turned up once. J is TRBJ2-1 and V is TRBV2, with unresolved D. Germline V gene data show CDR1 as SNHLY and CDR2 as FYNNEI. The CDR3 consists of 10 residues. V lost 8 bases and J lost 7, with 6 bases in between. The CDR3 region is CASQGNEQFF. The CDR3 bases are TGTGCCAGCCAAGGTAATGAGCAGTTCTTC.

V gene TRBV29-1 combines with J gene TRBJ2-1; the match to TRBD1 covers 9 bases. Germline lookup yields CDR1 SQVTM and CDR2 ANQGSEA. V shed 7 bases, J shed 8 bases, and the junction held 9 bases outside the gene matches. The CDR3 covers 13 residues. Here the CDR3 reads CSGRDRAWDEQFF. The CDR3 nucleotides are TGCAGCGGTCGGGACAGGGCTTGGGATGAGCAGTTCTTC.

V is TRBV6-6 and J is TRBJ2-1; 9 bases fit TRBD1. The CDR3 runs to 15 residues. Trimming at V came to 2 bases and at J to 5 bases, leaving 4 bases not matched to a gene. Germline CDR1 and CDR2: MNHNY and SVGAGI (reference sequence). CDR3 DNA: TGTGCCAGCAGTTACGAAGGGACAGGGCACAATGAGCAGTTCTTC. It specifies CASSYEGTGHNEQFF.

The chain combines TRBV10-2 with TRBJ2-1; 11 bases match TRBD2. This CDR3 is 17 amino acids long. Trimming removed 4 bases from V and 6 bases from J; junction bases left unmatched: 11. Looked up from germline, CDR1 is WSHSY and CDR2 is SAAADI. Here the CDR3 DNA reads TGCGCCAGCAGTGGGACCCATAGCGGGGGGGGTCTCAATGAGCAGTTCTTC. Translated: CASSGTHSGGGLNEQFF.